This TCR beta chain was identified in a study of shared clonotypes between healthy human individuals. Each subset's genomic DNA was shared equally among a number of immunoSEQ plates. The method was immunoSEQ multiplex PCR; TCRdb's version includes in-frame clones alone and lacks a portion of them. The table shows under 550,000 clones, with almost 97% occurring only once. Study-level points and caveats: Roughly 5% of naive CD4 clonotypes were common to a handful of donors. Large sequencing depth failed to make sorted-subset sequencing complete, rarefaction showed.

CDR1 is SEHNR and CDR2 is FQNEAQ in the germline V gene (reference sequence). This CDR3 is 13 amino acids long. J gave up 6 bases and V 4 bases, and 4 bases lay outside the gene matches. Note on this clone: Its antigen is not identified.

Only Caucasian adults living in Nashville, Tennessee served as donors. The chain links TRBV7-9 to TRBJ1-2; 8 bases are shared with TRBD1. The TCR originated in a woman younger than 45 in good health. Material: naive CD4+ T cells sorted from blood. As for subset: CD45RA+ positively selected. The CDR3 loop reads CASSSPTGDGYTF. The CDR3, as DNA: TGTGCCAGCAGCTCGCCGACAGGGGATGGCTACACCTTC.